The 26 T cell receptor beta chains presented below share a single source sample, sequenced in a study of cytomegalovirus exposure and HLA in healthy donors. 13 Jbeta primers and 60 Vbeta primers were used for the PCR. Sequencing used immunoSEQ multiplex PCR; TCRdb keeps in-frame clones, though not all of them. The repertoire holds roughly 130,000 clones, with approximately 72% as singletons. Material for sequencing was PBMCs. The receptors derive from a man aged 18 to 35 in good health and CMV-seronegative.

The chain uses TRBV27 and TRBJ2-3, with a tentative D call TRBD1 (6 bases). The CDR3 totals 17 residues. V lost 4 bases, J lost 2 bases, and 19 bases lay in between. The V gene's germline CDR1 is MNHEY and CDR2 SMNVEV (reference sequence). The CDR3 loop reads CASSSTADSFFTDTQYF. CDR3 nucleotides: TGTGCCAGCAGTTCAACCGCGGACAGCTTTTTCACAGATACGCAGTATTTT.

The V gene is TRBV11-2, the J gene TRBJ2-7, with a weak D call TRBD2 (6 bases). The CDR3 covers 15 residues. V was clipped by 5 bases and J by 4 bases, with 18 bases between them. Germline CDR1 and CDR2: SGHAT and FQNNGV. As DNA, the CDR3 is TGTGCCAGCAGCCCCGTCCCCCCCAGCGGGTACGAGCAGTACTTC. It is translated as CASSPVPPSGYEQYF.

The chain has TRBV6-5 and TRBJ1-3; D unclear. The CDR3 has 15 amino acids. Germline-derived CDR1 and CDR2 are MNHEY and SVGAGI. Trimming removed 6 bases from V and 4 bases from J, with 16 bases in between. The CDR3 DNA reads TGTGCCAGCAGCCCGGAGCTCAGACCGGGAAACACCATATATTTT. Its translation is CASSPELRPGNTIYF.

The chain combines TRBV7-9 with TRBJ2-5; a weak D match, TRBD2 (6 bases). CDR1 is SEHNR, CDR2 FQNEAQ, per germline (reference sequence). The CDR3 spans 17 residues. The V and J ends lost 5 bases and 4 bases respectively, with 23 bases between them. The CDR3 sequence is CASSPQAAGYPGETQYF. The DNA for the CDR3 is TGTGCCAGCAGCCCCCAAGCGGCGGGGTACCCGGGAGAGACCCAGTACTTC.

This chain joins TRBV14 and TRBJ2-7; 10 bases fit TRBD2. The CDR3 covers 16 residues. Germline CDR1 reads SGHDN; CDR2 reads FVKESK. V was pared by 2 bases and J by 6 bases, with 10 bases of the junction left unmatched. CDR3 DNA sequence: TGTGCCAGCAGCCAACTCCTACTAGCGGGAACGGTCGAGCAGTACTTC. Its translation: CASSQLLLAGTVEQYF.

The rearrangement links TRBV9 to TRBJ2-7, with 9 positions matching TRBD1. V shed 0 bases, J shed 2 bases, and the junction held 6 bases outside the gene matches. The CDR3 extends over 16 amino acids. Germline V CDR1 and CDR2: SGDLS, YYNGEE. This CDR3 is CASSVGAGQGPYEQYF. The CDR3 DNA follows: TGTGCCAGCAGCGTAGGGGCGGGACAGGGCCCCTACGAGCAGTACTTC.

The gene calls are TRBV28 and TRBJ1-1; D gene unclear. Germline V gene lookup returns CDR1 MDHEN and CDR2 SYDVKM. This CDR3 comprises 13 residues. Trimming took off 1 base at V and 7 bases at J, with 10 bases between the two ends. The CDR3 DNA sequence: TGTGCCAGCAGTTTATTTGGTTTCAGTGAAGCTTTCTTT. This codes for CASSLFGFSEAFF. The full variable domain, its missing parts supplied by reference TRBV28 and TRBJ1-1, is DVKVTQSSRYLVKRTGEKVFLECVQDMDHENMFWYRQDPGLGLRLIYFSYDVKMKEKGDIPEGYSVSREKKERFSLILESASTNQTSMYLCASSLFGFSEAFFGQGTRLTVV.

This clone has a handful of counts. The rearrangement joins TRBV11-2 to TRBJ2-1, with 12 positions matching TRBD1. The CDR3 sequence is 17 residues long. Unmatched junction bases numbered 9, after V lost 5 bases and J lost 4 bases. From germline, CDR1 is SGHAT and CDR2 FQNNGV. The CDR3 spells CASSPGTGGRLYNEQFF. Here the CDR3 DNA reads TGTGCCAGCAGCCCCGGGACAGGGGGCCGGTTGTACAATGAGCAGTTCTTC.

A few counts support this clone. This sequence joins TRBV5-6 and TRBJ2-7; the match to TRBD2 covers 12 bases. V dropped 4 bases and J dropped 4; count of bases not matched to a gene: 6. CDR1 and CDR2 (germline): SGHDT, YYEEEE. The CDR3 length is 15 residues. The CDR3: CASSIGLAGLYEQYF. In DNA, the CDR3 is TGTGCCAGCAGCATAGGACTAGCGGGGTTGTACGAGCAGTACTTC.

The J gene is TRBJ2-4, the V gene TRBV28, with D maybe TRBD2 (6 bases). Trimming stripped 5 bases from V and 7 bases from J, with 15 bases between. The V gene's germline CDR1 is MDHEN and CDR2 SYDVKM. The CDR3 consists of 14 residues. The CDR3 DNA reads as TGTGCCAGCAGTCCCCTGGTAAGCGGGAACATTCAGTACTTC. Residues: CASSPLVSGNIQYF. Looking up the rest from reference TRBV28 and TRBJ2-4 gives the full variable domain: DVKVTQSSRYLVKRTGEKVFLECVQDMDHENMFWYRQDPGLGLRLIYFSYDVKMKEKGDIPEGYSVSREKKERFSLILESASTNQTSMYLCASSPLVSGNIQYFGAGTRLSVL.

The count of this clone is one. This chain connects TRBV7-2 to TRBJ2-3, with a weak D call TRBD2 (7 bases). This CDR3 is 16 amino acids long. Looked up from germline, CDR1 is SGHTA and CDR2 is FQGNSA. V lost 3 bases, J lost 1 base, and 14 bases lay in between. The CDR3 DNA follows: TGTGCCAGCAGCTTGGGGGGAGGGGGGCGCACAGATACGCAGTATTTT. Amino acids: CASSLGGGGRTDTQYF.

The rearrangement links TRBV7-6 to TRBJ2-7; TRBD1 matches 12 bases. Trimming took 0 bases from V and 6 from J; bases not matched to a gene: 6. The CDR3 length is 16 residues. Germline V gene lookup returns CDR1 SGHVS and CDR2 FNYEAQ. In nucleotides, the CDR3 is TGTGCCAGCAGCTTAGCGCCGGGACAGGGGGCTGGCGAGCAGTACTTC. Protein: CASSLAPGQGAGEQYF. Combining the CDR3 with reference TRBV7-6 and TRBJ2-7 gives the whole variable domain GAGVSQSPRYKVTKRGQDVALRCDPISGHVSLYWYRQALGQGPEFLTYFNYEAQQDKSGLPNDRFSAERPEGSISTLTIQRTEQRDSAMYRCASSLAPGQGAGEQYFGPGTRLTVT.

The chain recombines TRBV19 with TRBJ2-1; no clear D gene. Per the germline V gene, CDR1 is LNHDA and CDR2 is SQIVND (reference sequence). V was trimmed by 5 bases and J by 8 bases, leaving 7 bases between them. The CDR3 consists of 11 residues. CDR3 loop: CASSSRDEQFF. In DNA form, the CDR3 reads TGTGCCAGTAGTTCTAGAGATGAGCAGTTCTTC.

This rearrangement joins TRBV7-9 to TRBJ2-7; TRBD1 agrees at 7 bases. CDR3 size: 14 residues. With 4 bases clipped from V and 6 bases from J, the junction kept 9 bases outside the gene matches. Looked up from germline, CDR1 is SEHNR and CDR2 is FQNEAQ (reference sequence). The CDR3 region has the DNA TGTGCCAGCAGCTCCCCCGCTAGGGGGCGCGAGCAGTACTTC. Its protein is CASSSPARGREQYF.

The rearrangement uses TRBV18 and TRBJ1-2, with 12 bases that match TRBD1. This CDR3 is built from 16 residues. The junction had 5 bases not matched to a gene; V was cut back by 4 bases and J by 2 bases. The germline V gene encodes CDR1 KGHSH and CDR2 LQKENI. Here the CDR3 reads CASSRGQGAPNYGYTF. The CDR3 nucleotides read TGTGCCAGCTCACGGGGACAGGGGGCGCCGAACTATGGCTACACCTTC.

The rearrangement uses TRBV15 and TRBJ2-1; a weak D match, TRBD1 (6 bases). Germline V CDR1 and CDR2: LNHNV, YYDKDF (reference sequence). Between the trimmed V and J ends, which lost 0 bases and 4 bases, there was a span of 16 bases. The CDR3 is made up of 17 amino acids. In DNA form, the CDR3 reads TGTGCCACCAGCAGAGAGGCAGGGGTTGGGGGTTACAATGAGCAGTTCTTC. It encodes CATSREAGVGGYNEQFF.

The chain employs TRBV7-9 and TRBJ2-7; TRBD1 aligns across 9 bases. V trimming: 5 bases; J trimming: 3 bases; junction bases outside the gene matches: 8. The CDR3 runs to 15 residues. From germline, CDR1 is SEHNR and CDR2 FQNEAQ (reference sequence). Here the CDR3 reads CASSEAGTGNYEQYF. The DNA for the CDR3 is TGTGCCAGCAGCGAAGCCGGGACAGGGAACTACGAGCAGTACTTC. Full variable domain (missing parts from reference TRBV7-9 and TRBJ2-7): DTGVSQNPRHKITKRGQNVTFRCDPISEHNRLYWYRQTLGQGPEFLTYFQNEAQLEKSRLLSDRFSAERPKGSFSTLEIQRTEQGDSAMYLCASSEAGTGNYEQYFGPGTRLTVT.

This clone was counted only a few times. The sample has other DNA sequences that encode this CDR3 too. The chain couples TRBV19 to TRBJ1-1, with D hard to call. Germline V lookup: CDR1 LNHDA, CDR2 SQIVND (reference sequence). V dropped 3 bases and J dropped 1 base, with 6 bases sitting between them. The CDR3 runs to 13 residues. The CDR3 coding sequence is TGTGCCAGTAGTATTACCAGGAACACTGAAGCTTTCTTT. It codes for CASSITRNTEAFF.

The chain carries TRBV7-8 and TRBJ1-4; possible D gene TRBD1, 5 bases. Germline-derived CDR1 and CDR2 are SGHVS and FQNEAQ. Deletions cut 7 bases from V and 8 bases from J, with 20 bases between. This CDR3 contains 15 residues. The CDR3 loop is CASTPWGPGGEKLFF. In DNA, the CDR3 is TGTGCCAGCACCCCATGGGGACCCGGAGGGGAAAAACTGTTTTTT.

CDR3 nucleotides: TGTGCCAGCAGTGTGGACAGGGGACGCTACAATGAGCAGTTCTTC. Amino acids: CASSVDRGRYNEQFF. The V call is TRBV6-1, the J call TRBJ2-1; TRBD1 agrees at 9 bases. Germline V lookup: CDR1 MNHNS, CDR2 SASEGT. The V segment lost 4 bases and the J segment 3 bases; nucleotides outside the gene matches: 4. The CDR3 loop spans 15 amino acids.

V usage is TRBV28 and J usage is TRBJ1-2; possibly TRBD1 for D (5 bases). The germline V gene encodes CDR1 MDHEN and CDR2 SYDVKM. The CDR3 covers 14 residues. The V end lost 6 bases, the J end lost 4 bases, and 15 bases lay between the germline ends. This CDR3 reads CASSQGAGGYGYTF. The CDR3 DNA sequence: TGTGCCAGCAGCCAAGGGGCCGGGGGCTATGGCTACACCTTC.

The chain combines TRBV21-1 with TRBJ2-3; the table's D call of TRBD1 was not tested on the DNA. TRBV21-1 is annotated as a pseudogene. The length of the CDR3 is 16 residues. For the CDR3, the DNA is TGTGCCAGCAACTCAGACGCAGGGGGATTCACAGATACGCAGTATTTT. Translation: CASNSDAGGFTDTQYF.

This clone has only one observation. The CDR3: CASSVAGGWEQFF. The CDR3 DNA follows: TGTGCCAGCAGCGTAGCCGGGGGGTGGGAGCAGTTCTTC. This chain uses TRBV9 with TRBJ2-1, with TRBD2 matching 7 bases. From germline, CDR1 is SGDLS and CDR2 YYNGEE. CDR3 length: 13 amino acids. The V gene end was trimmed by 0 bases and the J gene end by 10 bases; junction bases not matched to a gene: 4.

In its sample, this clone was seen once. The rearrangement uses TRBV6-6 and TRBJ2-1; 7 nucleotides agree with TRBD2. Unmatched junction bases numbered 6, after V lost 5 bases and J lost 2 bases. Germline V gene lookup returns CDR1 MNHNY and CDR2 SVGAGI (reference sequence). The CDR3 runs 15 residues. DNA of the CDR3: TGTGCCAGCAGTCTACTAGCGAAAGCCTACAATGAGCAGTTCTTC. Its translation: CASSLLAKAYNEQFF.

The chain has TRBV27 and TRBJ2-1; no clear D gene. The length of the CDR3 is 16 residues. V was trimmed by 5 bases and J by 0 bases, leaving 14 bases between them. CDR1 and CDR2 from the germline V gene are MNHEY and SMNVEV (reference sequence). CDR3: CASSPSQSLSYNEQFF. CDR3 DNA: TGTGCCAGCAGTCCGTCCCAGTCCCTCTCCTACAATGAGCAGTTCTTC.

In nucleotides, the CDR3 is TGTGCCAGCAGCTGGGAGGTAAAGGGGACCTACAATGAGCAGTTCTTC. Protein sequence: CASSWEVKGTYNEQFF. V and J are TRBV5-4 and TRBJ2-1, with a weak D call TRBD2 (6 bases). The CDR3 loop spans 16 amino acids. CDR1 is SGHNT, CDR2 YYREEE, per germline (reference sequence). Between the trimmed V and J ends, which lost 3 bases and 2 bases, there was a span of 15 bases.